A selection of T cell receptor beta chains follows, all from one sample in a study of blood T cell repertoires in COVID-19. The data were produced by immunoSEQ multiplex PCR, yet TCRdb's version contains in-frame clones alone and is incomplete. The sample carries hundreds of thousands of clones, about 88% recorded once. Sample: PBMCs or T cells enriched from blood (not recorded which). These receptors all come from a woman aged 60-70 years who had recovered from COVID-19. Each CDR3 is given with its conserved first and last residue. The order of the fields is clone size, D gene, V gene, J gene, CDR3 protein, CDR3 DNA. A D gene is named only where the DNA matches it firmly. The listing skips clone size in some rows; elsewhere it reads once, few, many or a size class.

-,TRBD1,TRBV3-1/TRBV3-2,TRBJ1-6,CASSQDPTGDRGSPLHF,TGTGCCAGCAGCCAAGACCCTACAGGGGATCGTGGTTCACCCCTCCACTTT
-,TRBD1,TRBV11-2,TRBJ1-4,CASSADRVSAPPFF,TGTGCCAGCAGCGCTGACAGGGTTTCGGCCCCACCGTTTTTT
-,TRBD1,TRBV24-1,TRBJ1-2,CATSQPGQPYGYTF,TGTGCCACCAGCCAACCGGGACAGCCTTATGGCTACACCTTC
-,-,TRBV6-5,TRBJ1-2,CASSYGNLGGYGYTF,TGTGCCAGCAGTTACGGGAACCTAGGGGGCTATGGCTACACCTTC
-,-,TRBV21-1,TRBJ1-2,CASSTNREYGYTF,TGTGCCAGCAGCACTAACAGGGAATATGGCTACACCTTC
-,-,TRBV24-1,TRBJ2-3,CATSEPGYTDTQYF,TGTGCCACCAGTGAGCCGGGGTACACAGATACGCAGTATTTT
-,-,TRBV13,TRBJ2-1,CASRGFKGLYNEQFF,TGTGCCAGCAGGGGATTTAAGGGGCTCTACAATGAGCAGTTCTTC
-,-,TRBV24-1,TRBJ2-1,CATSETMDSSSYNEQFF,TGTGCCACCAGTGAAACGATGGACAGCAGCTCCTACAATGAGCAGTTCTTC
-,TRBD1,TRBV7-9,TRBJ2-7,CASTPGTGVYYEQYF,TGTGCCAGCACACCCGGGACAGGCGTATACTACGAGCAGTACTTC
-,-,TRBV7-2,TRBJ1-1,CASSLGQNTEAFF,TGTGCCAGCAGCCTAGGGCAGAACACTGAAGCTTTCTTT
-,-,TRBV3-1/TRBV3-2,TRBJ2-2,CASSQGWAGINTGELFF,TGTGCCAGCAGCCAAGGGTGGGCCGGGATAAACACCGGGGAGCTGTTTTTT
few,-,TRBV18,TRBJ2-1,CASSPGVGDNEQFF,TGTGCCAGCTCACCAGGTGTAGGAGACAATGAGCAGTTCTTC
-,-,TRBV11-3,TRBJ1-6,CASSSTVEGWFNSPLHF,TGTGCCAGCAGCTCAACGGTGGAGGGATGGTTCAATTCACCCCTCCACTTT
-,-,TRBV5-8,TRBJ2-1,CASRRQLYNEQFF,TGTGCCAGCAGAAGACAGCTCTACAATGAGCAGTTCTTC
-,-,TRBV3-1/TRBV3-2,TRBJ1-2,CASSQVAVANYGYTF,TGTGCCAGCAGCCAAGTTGCAGTGGCTAACTATGGCTACACCTTC
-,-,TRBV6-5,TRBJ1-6,CASSSLRRDNSPLHF,TGTGCCAGCAGCTCCTTACGACGGGATAATTCACCCCTCCACTTT
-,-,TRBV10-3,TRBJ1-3,CAIKDSVSGNTIYF,TGTGCCATCAAGGACTCAGTCTCTGGAAACACCATATATTTT
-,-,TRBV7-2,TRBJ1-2,CASSLVTGGRNYGYTF,TGTGCCAGCAGCTTAGTAACAGGCGGGAGGAACTATGGCTACACCTTC
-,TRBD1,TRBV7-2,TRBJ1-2,CASSQTGNYGYTF,TGTGCCAGCAGTCAGACAGGGAACTATGGCTACACCTTC
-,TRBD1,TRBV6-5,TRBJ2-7,CASSYTPGQSYEQYF,TGTGCCAGCAGTTACACCCCGGGACAGAGCTACGAGCAGTACTTC
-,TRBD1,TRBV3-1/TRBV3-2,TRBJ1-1,CASSRRDRGLYNTEAFF,TGTGCCAGCAGCCGCCGGGACAGGGGTTTGTATAACACTGAAGCTTTCTTT
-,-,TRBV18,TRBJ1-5,CASSQQRDSNQPQHF,TGTGCCAGCTCTCAACAGAGGGATAGCAATCAGCCCCAGCATTTT
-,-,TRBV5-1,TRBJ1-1,CASSTGWGNTEAFF,TGCGCCAGCAGTACCGGGTGGGGCAACACTGAAGCTTTCTTT
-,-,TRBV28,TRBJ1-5,CASSPPLRGRNQPQHF,TGTGCCAGCAGTCCCCCCCTCCGGGGTCGCAATCAGCCCCAGCATTTT
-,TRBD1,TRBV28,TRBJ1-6,CASSPPGQGPFNSPLHF,TGTGCCAGCAGCCCTCCGGGACAGGGCCCTTTTAATTCACCCCTCCACTTT
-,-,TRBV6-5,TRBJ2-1,CASSRGTYNEQFF,TGTGCCAGCAGCCGTGGGACTTACAATGAGCAGTTCTTC
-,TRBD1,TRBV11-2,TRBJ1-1,CASSLGAGTAGKAFF,TGTGCCAGCAGCTTGGGGGCCGGGACAGCGGGTAAAGCTTTCTTT
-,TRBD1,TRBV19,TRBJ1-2,CASSAGTVFYGYTF,TGTGCCAGTAGTGCCGGGACAGTCTTCTATGGCTACACCTTC
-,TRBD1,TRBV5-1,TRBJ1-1,CASSLGTDTEAFF,TGCGCCAGCAGCTTAGGGACAGACACTGAAGCTTTCTTT
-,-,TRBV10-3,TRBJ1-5,CAISESSGGLGNQPQHF,TGTGCCATCAGTGAGTCGTCGGGGGGGTTGGGCAATCAGCCCCAGCATTTT
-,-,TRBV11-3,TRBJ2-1,CASSLGTYNEQFF,TGTGCCAGCAGCCTCGGGACTTACAATGAGCAGTTCTTC
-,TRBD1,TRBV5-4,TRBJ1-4,CASSLTEGAGEKLFF,TGTGCCAGCAGCTTGACTGAGGGGGCGGGTGAAAAACTGTTTTTT
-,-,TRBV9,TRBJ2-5,CASSVEGFGETQYF,TGTGCCAGCAGCGTAGAGGGGTTTGGGGAGACCCAGTACTTC
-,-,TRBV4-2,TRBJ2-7,CASSQDRSVSYEQYF,TGTGCCAGCAGCCAAGACCGGAGCGTCTCCTACGAGCAGTACTTC
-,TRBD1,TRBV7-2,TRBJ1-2,CASSLGTGHYGYTF,TGTGCCAGCAGCCTGGGGACAGGGCACTATGGCTACACCTTC